This T cell receptor (beta chain) was sequenced during a study of Ad26.COV2.S vaccination and SARS-CoV-2 variants. Study at large: Within the COV1001 Ad26.COV2.S trial arm, the donor was enrolled. Once or twice, 56 days apart, Ad26.COV2.S was delivered intramuscularly. General study points: Placebo and vaccine recipients had non-spike TCR breadth that was similar. The placebo group had lower spike-specific TCR breadth than the vaccine recipients did.

Treatment meaning: roughly 18 received Ad26.COV2.S at low or high dose, single or two shots; five or six received placebo; per-sample allocation not given. Sampling was performed 63 days after the first vaccine or placebo injection. As for this clone: Its matching antigen is unknown.

Assay used: immunoSEQ multiplex PCR; TCRdb lists only in-frame clones, some missing. This table holds 300,000 to 350,000 clones, roughly 90% found once. The CDR3 has 18 amino acids. Germline CDR1 reads KGHSH; CDR2 reads LQKENI. V was pared by 2 bases and J by 5 bases, with 13 bases of the junction left unmatched. This clonotype originated in a person between 18 and 65 years old who received the Ad26.COV2.S COVID-19 vaccine or a placebo. V and J are TRBV18 and TRBJ2-3; 10 bases line up with TRBD1. Sequences were derived from peripheral blood, sampled in a trial of Ad26.COV2.S vaccine versus placebo. The CDR3 spells CASSPVRRTGGSEDTQYF. In DNA, the CDR3 is TGTGCCAGCTCACCAGTTCGTCGGACAGGGGGTAGCGAAGATACGCAGTATTTT.